These T cell receptor beta chains were read from a single sample in a study of blood T cell repertoires in COVID-19. Sequenced by immunoSEQ multiplex PCR; TCRdb stores in-frame clones only, minus some. Of 250,000 to 300,000 clones in the sample, roughly 90% are singletons; the top ten hold approximately 0.8%. Sequenced: peripheral blood. These receptors were obtained from a woman aged 25-40 years with acute or convalescent COVID-19. CDR3s include the opening cysteine and the closing phenylalanine or tryptophan. Fields, in order: V gene, clone size, J gene, CDR3 length, CDR3 protein. Size is omitted from some rows. Given values are once, few, many or a class for expanded clones.

>TRBV19|-|TRBJ2-3|15
CATMDRGRNTDTQYF
>TRBV19|-|TRBJ1-3|14
CASKKTGAGNTIYF
>TRBV23-1|-|TRBJ2-1|16
CASSHPRTSGRGEQFF
>TRBV7-3|-|TRBJ2-2|16
CASSLLAQANTGELFF
>TRBV30|-|TRBJ2-1|11
CAGDSYNEQFF
>TRBV5-6|-|TRBJ2-7|14
CASSLYRDSYEQYF
>TRBV7-6|-|TRBJ2-7|14
CASSLEGPPYEQYF
>TRBV9|-|TRBJ2-1|16
CASSDSTEGSYNEQFF
>TRBV18|once|TRBJ1-1|15
CASSPLIDRGTEAFF
>TRBV6-2/TRBV6-3|once|TRBJ2-5|16
CASSSPPYRDQETQYF